This TCR beta chain is drawn from a study of cytomegalovirus exposure and HLA in healthy donors. Amplification used 60 Vbeta primers and 13 Jbeta primers. In the authors' workflow: In a later analysis, about 9.9 million of 83 million or so unique beta chains occurred in at least two donors. The method was immunoSEQ multiplex PCR; TCRdb's version includes in-frame clones alone and lacks a portion of them. V and J calls and clone size are as listed in that table; D and trimming were resolved from the DNA. The data hold around 81,000 clones, with 60% to 70% observed a single time. CDR1 and CDR2 (germline): LNHNV, YYDKDF (reference sequence). Trimming stripped 0 bases from V and 0 bases from J, with 9 bases between. This CDR3 has 16 residues.

The chain joins TRBV15 to TRBJ2-4; D uncertain. Sequenced: PBMCs. The origin of this receptor is a man aged 25-45 years in good health and CMV-seropositive. CDR3 DNA sequence: TGTGCCACCAGCAGAGATGAGGAGATAGCCAAAAACATTCAGTACTTC. This codes for CATSRDEEIAKNIQYF.